A selection of T cell receptor beta chains follows, all from one sample in a study of cytomegalovirus exposure and HLA in healthy donors. The repertoire was sequenced with immunoSEQ multiplex PCR; TCRdb's copy has only in-frame clones and lacks some. The repertoire holds about 83,000 clones, more than 80% seen once, with approximately 1.9% in the top ten. The sequencing sample was made of PBMCs. These receptors all stem from a woman aged 25 to 39 in good health and CMV-seronegative. Both conserved end residues are part of each CDR3. D genes are given only for firm matches. Part of the rows lack a size; the others show once, few, many or a class for expanded clones.

j_gene: TRBJ2-7
abundance: .
v_gene: TRBV10-3
d_gene: TRBD2
CDR3aa: CAIDSGTPSSYEQYF
CDR3nt: TGTGCCATCGACAGCGGGACGCCTAGCTCCTACGAGCAGTACTTC

j_gene: TRBJ1-1
abundance: .
v_gene: TRBV30
d_gene: .
CDR3aa: CAWSVGAEAFF
CDR3nt: TGTGCCTGGAGTGTAGGGGCTGAAGCTTTCTTT

j_gene: TRBJ2-3
abundance: once
v_gene: TRBV5-1
d_gene: TRBD2
CDR3aa: CASTNLPGLAGPDTQYF
CDR3nt: TGCGCCAGCACCAACCTCCCGGGACTAGCGGGACCAGATACGCAGTATTTT

j_gene: TRBJ2-1
abundance: .
v_gene: TRBV14
d_gene: TRBD2
CDR3aa: CASSQLPPGLAEQFF
CDR3nt: TGTGCCAGCAGCCAACTCCCCCCGGGACTAGCGGAGCAGTTCTTC

j_gene: TRBJ1-2
abundance: .
v_gene: TRBV6-1
d_gene: TRBD1
CDR3aa: CASSFRDSYGYTF
CDR3nt: TGTGCCAGCAGTTTCCGGGACAGCTATGGCTACACCTTC

j_gene: TRBJ2-5
abundance: .
v_gene: TRBV29-1
d_gene: .
CDR3aa: CSVNRIQETQYF
CDR3nt: TGCAGCGTCAACAGAATCCAAGAGACCCAGTACTTC

j_gene: TRBJ2-2
abundance: .
v_gene: TRBV28
d_gene: .
CDR3aa: CASSKRRDSLNTGELFF
CDR3nt: TGTGCCAGCAGCAAAAGACGGGACTCGCTGAACACCGGGGAGCTGTTTTTT

j_gene: TRBJ1-3
abundance: .
v_gene: TRBV18
d_gene: .
CDR3aa: CASSPTGFSGNTIYF
CDR3nt: TGTGCCAGCTCACCTACAGGCTTCTCTGGAAACACCATATATTTT

j_gene: TRBJ2-7
abundance: .
v_gene: TRBV5-1
d_gene: TRBD2
CDR3aa: CASSLGLAERDYEQYF
CDR3nt: TGCGCCAGCAGCTTGGGGCTAGCGGAGAGGGACTACGAGCAGTACTTC

j_gene: TRBJ1-1
abundance: few
v_gene: TRBV9
d_gene: .
CDR3aa: CASSVGGQNTEAFF
CDR3nt: TGTGCCAGCAGCGTAGGGGGACAGAACACTGAAGCTTTCTTT

j_gene: TRBJ2-7
abundance: .
v_gene: TRBV4-3
d_gene: TRBD1
CDR3aa: CASSHKDDRAYEQYF
CDR3nt: TGCGCCAGCAGCCACAAAGATGACAGGGCCTACGAGCAGTACTTC

j_gene: TRBJ2-7
abundance: .
v_gene: TRBV5-5
d_gene: .
CDR3aa: CASSRVVGGPGLEQYF
CDR3nt: TGTGCCAGCAGCCGGGTGGTCGGGGGTCCGGGCCTCGAGCAGTACTTC

j_gene: TRBJ2-7
abundance: .
v_gene: TRBV28
d_gene: .
CDR3aa: CASSSSQGPYEQYF
CDR3nt: TGTGCCAGCAGTTCCTCACAGGGCCCCTACGAGCAGTACTTC

j_gene: TRBJ2-1
abundance: once
v_gene: TRBV18
d_gene: TRBD2
CDR3aa: CASSPRLAGDYNEQFF
CDR3nt: TGTGCCAGCTCACCAAGACTAGCGGGAGACTACAATGAGCAGTTCTTC

j_gene: TRBJ1-1
abundance: once
v_gene: TRBV18
d_gene: TRBD1
CDR3aa: CASSPKGTGSPTEAFF
CDR3nt: TGTGCCAGCTCACCAAAAGGGACAGGGTCCCCCACTGAAGCTTTCTTT

j_gene: TRBJ2-5
abundance: .
v_gene: TRBV28
d_gene: .
CDR3aa: CASSSYQETQYF
CDR3nt: TGTGCCAGCAGCTCGTACCAAGAGACCCAGTACTTC

j_gene: TRBJ2-7
abundance: .
v_gene: TRBV7-3
d_gene: .
CDR3aa: CASSPGGAYEQYF
CDR3nt: TGTGCCAGCAGCCCCGGGGGAGCCTACGAGCAGTACTTC

j_gene: TRBJ1-3
abundance: once
v_gene: TRBV13
d_gene: TRBD1
CDR3aa: CASSLVGTGLHTIYF
CDR3nt: TGTGCCAGCAGCTTAGTCGGGACAGGGCTTCACACCATATATTTT

j_gene: TRBJ2-7
abundance: .
v_gene: TRBV6-5
d_gene: .
CDR3aa: CASSYSGRDYEQYF
CDR3nt: TGTGCCAGCAGTTACTCGGGCAGGGACTACGAGCAGTACTTC

j_gene: TRBJ2-7
abundance: .
v_gene: TRBV6-5
d_gene: .
CDR3aa: CASSSPVGVPKEQYF
CDR3nt: TGTGCCAGCAGTTCCCCCGTGGGAGTTCCTAAAGAGCAGTACTTC

j_gene: TRBJ1-2
abundance: .
v_gene: TRBV4-3
d_gene: .
CDR3aa: CASSQDRVGARGYTF
CDR3nt: TGCGCCAGCAGCCAAGATCGTGTTGGGGCTCGGGGCTACACCTTC

j_gene: TRBJ2-3
abundance: .
v_gene: TRBV7-9
d_gene: .
CDR3aa: CASSLENRALGQYF
CDR3nt: TGTGCCAGCAGCTTAGAGAACAGGGCGCTGGGGCAGTATTTT

j_gene: TRBJ2-2
abundance: .
v_gene: TRBV21-1
d_gene: .
CDR3aa: CAPNPSGRANTGELFF
CDR3nt: TGTGCCCCCAACCCCAGCGGGAGGGCAAACACCGGGGAGCTGTTTTTT

j_gene: TRBJ1-1
abundance: .
v_gene: TRBV21-1
d_gene: .
CDR3aa: CASSPKGQWYFMNTEAFF
CDR3nt: TGTGCCAGCAGCCCCAAGGGACAATGGTATTTTATGAACACTGAAGCTTTCTTT

j_gene: TRBJ1-1
abundance: once
v_gene: TRBV28
d_gene: TRBD1
CDR3aa: CASTGTGYGGAEAFF
CDR3nt: TGTGCCAGCACCGGGACAGGGTACGGGGGGGCTGAAGCTTTCTTT

j_gene: TRBJ1-5
abundance: .
v_gene: TRBV5-1
d_gene: .
CDR3aa: CASSWAAGQPQHF
CDR3nt: TGCGCCAGCAGCTGGGCGGCAGGGCAGCCCCAGCATTTT

j_gene: TRBJ2-7
abundance: .
v_gene: TRBV19
d_gene: .
CDR3aa: CASSIALQGPYEQYF
CDR3nt: TGTGCCAGTAGTATAGCCCTTCAGGGGCCCTACGAGCAGTACTTC